The 23 T cell receptor beta chains listed next were all sequenced from one sample in a study of blood T cell repertoires in COVID-19. Clones were sequenced by immunoSEQ multiplex PCR, and TCRdb holds only the in-frame ones, with some missing. Of 25,000 to 30,000 clones listed, roughly 87% are singletons. The sample consisted of peripheral blood. These receptors all stem from a human donor in a cohort sampled during active COVID-19.

The genes are TRBV5-1 and TRBJ2-3, with 13 bases identical to TRBD2. This CDR3 has 17 amino acids. V lost 3 bases to trimming and J lost 3 bases; unmatched junction nucleotides: 7. Germline V lookup: CDR1 SGHRS, CDR2 YFSETQ. The CDR3 sequence: CASSSSGLAGVTDTQYF. The CDR3 DNA reads as TGCGCCAGCAGCTCATCCGGACTAGCGGGAGTTACAGATACGCAGTATTTT.

This chain uses TRBV6-1 with TRBJ2-7; D not certain. The V gene lost 4 bases and the J gene lost 3 bases, with 7 bases spanning the gap. The V gene's germline CDR1 is MNHNS and CDR2 SASEGT. The CDR3 spans 12 residues. Here the CDR3 DNA reads TGTGCCAGCAGTGCAGCCGGCTACGAGCAGTACTTC. Translated, it gives CASSAAGYEQYF.

This clone was picked up one time. The chain is built from TRBV2 and TRBJ2-3; D gene ambiguous. Between the trimmed V and J ends, which lost 5 bases and 0 bases, there was a span of 12 bases. The germline V gene has CDR1 SNHLY and CDR2 FYNNEI. The CDR3 covers 15 residues. The CDR3 DNA is TGTGCCAGCAGTTTCCGACGGAGCAGCACAGATACGCAGTATTTT. It is translated as CASSFRRSSTDTQYF.

The V call is TRBV4-2, the J call TRBJ1-5, with D tentatively TRBD1 (5 bases). CDR1 and CDR2 from the germline V gene are LGHNA and YNFKEQ. The CDR3 consists of 15 residues. Between the trimmed V and J ends, which lost 0 bases and 7 bases, there was a span of 13 bases. CDR3: CASSQDRQGGQPQHF. DNA of the CDR3: TGTGCCAGCAGCCAAGATAGGCAGGGAGGACAGCCCCAGCATTTT.

This chain connects TRBV18 to TRBJ1-3, with unresolved D. In germline, CDR1 is KGHSH, CDR2 LQKENI. Trimming took off 3 bases at V and 1 base at J, with 13 bases between the two ends. This CDR3 comprises 16 residues. This CDR3 reads CASSPPSAGSGNTIYF. In nucleotides, the CDR3 is TGTGCCAGCTCACCTCCGTCGGCGGGTTCTGGAAACACCATATATTTT. The whole variable domain, remainder taken from reference TRBV18 and TRBJ1-3, is NAGVMQNPRHLVRRRGQEARLRCSPMKGHSHVYWYRQLPEEGLKFMVYLQKENIIDESGMPKERFSAEFPKEGPSILRIQQVVRGDSAAYFCASSPPSAGSGNTIYFGEGSWLTVV.

The V gene is TRBV5-1, the J gene TRBJ2-5, with 8 bases fitting TRBD2. This CDR3 region has 14 residues. Unmatched junction bases numbered 3, after V lost 0 bases and J lost 5 bases. Germline CDR1 reads SGHRS; CDR2 reads YFSETQ. The CDR3 DNA follows: TGCGCCAGCAGCTTGGGGACTAGCTTGGAGACCCAGTACTTC. Its translation: CASSLGTSLETQYF.

CDR3 DNA sequence: TGTGCCAGTAGTGAGGGACAGGCGGCCACTGAAGCTTTCTTT. As protein: CASSEGQAATEAFF. The chain recombines TRBV19 with TRBJ1-1; TRBD1 matches 8 bases. CDR3 length equals 14 residues. With 5 bases clipped from V and 4 bases from J, the junction kept 6 bases outside the gene matches. Germline CDR1 reads LNHDA; CDR2 reads SQIVND (reference sequence).

This chain joins TRBV19 and TRBJ2-7; 9 bases match TRBD1. The length of the CDR3 is 14 residues. The V gene's germline CDR1 is LNHDA and CDR2 SQIVND (reference sequence). V dropped 6 bases and J dropped 0; count of bases not matched to a gene: 3. The CDR3 region has the DNA TGTGCCAGTAGCGGACAGGGGATCTCCTACGAGCAGTACTTC. The encoded protein is CASSGQGISYEQYF.

The chain employs TRBV2 and TRBJ1-4; 11 bases map to TRBD1. The germline CDR1 and CDR2 sequences are SNHLY and FYNNEI. This CDR3 spans 15 amino acids. The trim removed 6 bases at V and 5 bases at J, leaving 5 bases unmatched. The CDR3 DNA reads as TGTGCCAGCAGAAGGACAGGGGGCGAAAATGAAAAACTGTTTTTT. Its protein is CASRRTGGENEKLFF.

This clone was seen once. The chain links TRBV2 to TRBJ1-3; 10 bases are a match to TRBD1. J was trimmed by 2 bases and V by 6 bases; bases with no gene match: 7. The CDR3 is 16 residues long. Germline V gene data show CDR1 as SNHLY and CDR2 as FYNNEI. The CDR3 region is CASRDGTGAPGNTIYF. CDR3 bases: TGTGCCAGCAGGGACGGGACAGGGGCGCCTGGAAACACCATATATTTT.

V gene TRBV28 combines with J gene TRBJ1-4, with D possibly being TRBD1 (5 bases). The CDR3 extends over 17 amino acids. V shed 5 bases and J shed 0 bases, with 16 bases lying between them. The germline V gene has CDR1 MDHEN and CDR2 SYDVKM. In DNA, the CDR3 is TGTGCCAGCAGTCCATACAGGTCCCCCGCAACTAATGAAAAACTGTTTTTT. Protein sequence: CASSPYRSPATNEKLFF. Based on the CDR3 plus reference TRBV28 and TRBJ1-4, the full variable domain is DVKVTQSSRYLVKRTGEKVFLECVQDMDHENMFWYRQDPGLGLRLIYFSYDVKMKEKGDIPEGYSVSREKKERFSLILESASTNQTSMYLCASSPYRSPATNEKLFFGSGTQLSVL.

This chain joins TRBV18 and TRBJ2-1; 9 bases are shared with TRBD1. V was pared by 0 bases and J by 5 bases, with 5 bases of the junction left unmatched. The V gene's germline CDR1 is KGHSH and CDR2 LQKENI. The CDR3 spans 16 residues. The DNA of the CDR3 is TGTGCCAGCTCACCACCACCGGGACAGGGAGACAATGAGCAGTTCTTC. This gives the protein CASSPPPGQGDNEQFF.

The chain joins TRBV9 to TRBJ2-3; 9 nucleotides match TRBD2. CDR3 length: 16 amino acids. Germline CDR1 is SGDLS and CDR2 is YYNGEE. Trimming at V came to 4 bases and at J to 0 bases, leaving 6 bases not matched to a gene. DNA for the CDR3: TGTGCCAGCAGCCCCCGCGGGAGGGTTAGCACAGATACGCAGTATTTT. It codes for CASSPRGRVSTDTQYF.

The chain joins TRBV12-3 or TRBV12-4 to TRBJ2-7; D uncertain. The CDR3 runs to 13 residues. V dropped 6 bases and J dropped 3 bases, with 12 bases sitting between them. CDR3 region: CASSRVIDYEQYF. CDR3 in DNA: TGTGCCAGCAGCCGGGTTATCGACTACGAGCAGTACTTC.

This rearrangement joins TRBV9 to TRBJ1-6; 7 nucleotides line up with TRBD1. The CDR3 spans 17 residues. Per the germline V gene, CDR1 is SGDLS and CDR2 is YYNGEE. Germline trimming cut 3 bases from V and 7 bases from J; bases unmatched to any gene: 13. CDR3 residues: CASSARPKGQENSPLHF. CDR3 DNA: TGTGCCAGCAGCGCTCGACCAAAAGGACAGGAGAATTCACCCCTCCACTTT.

The CDR3 spells CASSQGGTAGNTIYF. For the CDR3, the DNA is TGTGCCAGCAGCCAGGGTGGGACAGCTGGAAACACCATATATTTT. The chain recombines TRBV3-1 (or the pseudogene TRBV3-2) with TRBJ1-3, with 7 bases matching TRBD1. This CDR3 contains 15 residues. The germline gives CDR1 LGHDT, CDR2 YNNKEL (reference sequence). Trimming removed 3 bases from V and 2 bases from J; junction bases left unmatched: 4.

This sequence joins TRBV7-9 and TRBJ2-3, with D unclear. Trimming removed 3 bases at V and 6 bases at J, with 10 bases between. Looked up from germline, CDR1 is SEHNR and CDR2 is FQNEAQ (reference sequence). This CDR3 is built from 13 residues. CDR3 in amino acids: CASSFFSSDTQYF. Written as DNA, the CDR3 is TGTGCCAGCAGCTTCTTTAGTAGTGATACGCAGTATTTT.

The chain recombines TRBV19 with TRBJ1-6, with D possibly being TRBD1 (5 bases). The V gene's germline CDR1 is LNHDA and CDR2 SQIVND (reference sequence). The CDR3 sequence is 13 residues long. The V and J ends lost 9 bases and 11 bases respectively, with 17 bases between them. This chain's CDR3 is CARKGLTYPPLHF. The CDR3 region has the DNA TGTGCCAGAAAGGGACTGACATACCCACCCCTCCACTTT.

CDR3 sequence: CASRPGQQNTEAFF. In DNA, the CDR3 is TGTGCCAGCAGACCGGGACAACAGAACACTGAAGCTTTCTTT. This chain links TRBV6-4 with TRBJ1-1, with D possibly matching TRBD1 (6 bases). V was trimmed by 6 bases and J by 1 base, leaving 12 bases between them. CDR3 length equals 14 residues. Germline CDR1 reads MRHNA; CDR2 reads SNTAGT.

J is TRBJ1-1 and V is TRBV5-1, with 7 bases identical to TRBD1. The CDR3 extends over 15 amino acids. With 4 bases clipped from V and 0 bases from J, the junction kept 6 bases outside the gene matches. The germline V gene has CDR1 SGHRS and CDR2 YFSETQ. As DNA, the CDR3 is TGCGCCAGCAGCGTGACAGGGAGGATGAACACTGAAGCTTTCTTT. Translation: CASSVTGRMNTEAFF.

This clone was seen only a few times. The rearrangement joins TRBV7-9 to TRBJ1-4, with a possible D match to TRBD1 (5 bases). The CDR3 is made up of 14 amino acids. CDR1 is SEHNR, CDR2 FQNEAQ, per germline (reference sequence). Trimming took off 1 base at V and 7 bases at J, with 10 bases between the two ends. The CDR3 sequence is CASSLGQGVEKLFF. The DNA for the CDR3 is TGTGCCAGCAGCTTAGGACAAGGGGTTGAAAAACTGTTTTTT. Full variable domain (remainder filled in from reference TRBV7-9 and TRBJ1-4): DTGVSQNPRHKITKRGQNVTFRCDPISEHNRLYWYRQTLGQGPEFLTYFQNEAQLEKSRLLSDRFSAERPKGSFSTLEIQRTEQGDSAMYLCASSLGQGVEKLFFGSGTQLSVL.

CDR3 residues: CASRQYRGSGELFF. The CDR3 nucleotides are TGTGCCAGCAGGCAATACAGGGGGTCCGGGGAGCTGTTTTTT. This rearrangement joins TRBV6-5 to TRBJ2-2; 8 bases agree with TRBD1. CDR3 length: 14 amino acids. Germline lookup yields CDR1 MNHEY and CDR2 SVGAGI. V lost 6 bases and J lost 6; bases outside the gene matches: 6.

V and J are TRBV5-5 and TRBJ2-5, with 8 bases fitting TRBD2. This CDR3 region has 15 residues. Per germline, CDR1 SGHKS and CDR2 YYEKEE (reference sequence). Trimming at V came to 2 bases and at J to 6 bases, leaving 9 bases not matched to a gene. In DNA, the CDR3 is TGTGCCAGCAGCTTTGGCGGGGGGACGATGAAGACCCAGTACTTC. Its protein product is CASSFGGGTMKTQYF.